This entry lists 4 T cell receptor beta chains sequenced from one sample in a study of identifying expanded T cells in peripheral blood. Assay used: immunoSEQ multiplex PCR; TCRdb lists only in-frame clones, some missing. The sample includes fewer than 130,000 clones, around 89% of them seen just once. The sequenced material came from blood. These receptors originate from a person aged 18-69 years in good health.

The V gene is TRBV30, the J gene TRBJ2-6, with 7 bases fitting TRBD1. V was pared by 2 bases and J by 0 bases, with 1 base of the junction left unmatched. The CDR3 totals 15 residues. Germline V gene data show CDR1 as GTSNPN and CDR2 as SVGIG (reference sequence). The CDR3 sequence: CAWSSGGSGANVLTF. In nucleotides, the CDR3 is TGTGCCTGGAGTTCAGGGGGCTCTGGGGCCAACGTCCTGACTTTC.

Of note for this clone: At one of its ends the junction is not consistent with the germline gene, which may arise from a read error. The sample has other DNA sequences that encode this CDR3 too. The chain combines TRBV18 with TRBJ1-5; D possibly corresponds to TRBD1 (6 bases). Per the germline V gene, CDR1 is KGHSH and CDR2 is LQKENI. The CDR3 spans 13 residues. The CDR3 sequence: CASSQGENQPQHF. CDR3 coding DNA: TGTGCCAGTTCACAGGGAGAGAATCAGCCCCAGCATTTT.

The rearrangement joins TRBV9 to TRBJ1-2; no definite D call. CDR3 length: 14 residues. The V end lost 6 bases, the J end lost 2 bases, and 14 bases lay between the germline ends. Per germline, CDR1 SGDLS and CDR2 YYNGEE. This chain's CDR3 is CASNKEGRNYGYTF. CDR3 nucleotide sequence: TGTGCCAGCAATAAAGAGGGCAGAAACTATGGCTACACCTTC.

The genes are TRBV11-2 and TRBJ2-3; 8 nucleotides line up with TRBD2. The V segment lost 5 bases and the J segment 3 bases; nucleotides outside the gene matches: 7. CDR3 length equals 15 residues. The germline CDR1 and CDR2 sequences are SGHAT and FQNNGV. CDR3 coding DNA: TGTGCCAGCAGCATCGGGGGGGTCTTGACAGATACGCAGTATTTT. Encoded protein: CASSIGGVLTDTQYF. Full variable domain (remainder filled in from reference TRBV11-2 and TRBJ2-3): EAGVAQSPRYKIIEKRQSVAFWCNPISGHATLYWYQQILGQGPKLLIQFQNNGVVDDSQLPKDRFSAERLKGVDSTLKIQPAKLEDSAVYLCASSIGGVLTDTQYFGPGTRLTVL.